What follows describes a single T cell receptor beta chain. The data derive from a study of blood T cell repertoires in COVID-19. Study-wide context: Collection of acute and convalescent COVID-19 samples took place in the United States, Italy and Spain.

Sequencing used immunoSEQ multiplex PCR; TCRdb keeps in-frame clones, though not all of them. The sample has around 240,000 clones; around 83% are singletons. Germline V lookup: CDR1 LGHDT, CDR2 YNNKEL (reference sequence). V was pared by 1 base and J by 7 bases, with 2 bases of the junction left unmatched. The CDR3 covers 13 residues. The origin of this receptor is a woman aged 45-59 years with acute or convalescent COVID-19. The V call is TRBV3-1 (or the pseudogene TRBV3-2), the J call TRBJ2-5; 8 bases are shared with TRBD2. The sequencing input was peripheral blood. The CDR3, as DNA: TGTGCCAGCAGCCAAGGTCGGGGGGGGACCCAGTACTTC. Translated: CASSQGRGGTQYF.